Listed here are 21 T cell receptor beta chains from one sample, sequenced in a study of blood T cell repertoires in COVID-19. Profiled with immunoSEQ multiplex PCR; TCRdb holds only in-frame clones, not every one. The top ten clones hold over 13% of a sample with more than 150,000 clones, roughly four fifths of them seen once. The material sequenced was peripheral blood. The receptor source for this set is a man younger than 45 with active or convalescent COVID-19.

The chain joins TRBV5-4 to TRBJ1-1; TRBD1 might be the D (5 bases). Deletions cut 0 bases from V and 1 base from J, with 16 bases between. CDR3 length equals 17 residues. CDR1 and CDR2 (germline): SGHNT, YYREEE (reference sequence). CDR3 coding DNA: TGTGCCAGCAGCTTGGACGGACACCTACTCCCGAACACTGAAGCTTTCTTT. It yields the protein CASSLDGHLLPNTEAFF.

The chain employs TRBV21-1 and TRBJ1-5. TRBV21-1 is labeled a pseudogene. The CDR3 has 18 amino acids. As DNA, the CDR3 is TGTGCCAGCAGCAAAGATGCATCCGTCTCCTATAGCAATCAGCCCCAGCATTTT. Residues: CASSKDASVSYSNQPQHF.

This CDR3 reads CASSYPSLPSSYNEQFF. The CDR3 DNA is TGTGCCAGCAGTTACCCGTCCCTTCCGAGCTCCTACAATGAGCAGTTCTTC. The rearrangement links TRBV6-2 or TRBV6-3 to TRBJ2-1, with D hard to call. The V end was cut by 2 bases, the J end by 0 bases, with 14 bases between. CDR1 MNHEY and CDR2 SVGEGT come from the germline V gene. The CDR3 loop spans 17 amino acids.

The rearrangement uses TRBV7-9 and TRBJ1-6, with D maybe TRBD1 (6 bases). In germline, CDR1 is SEHNR, CDR2 FQNEAQ (reference sequence). This CDR3 spans 14 amino acids. Between the trimmed V and J ends, which lost 6 bases and 7 bases, there was a span of 13 bases. The CDR3 loop reads CASSEDSFNSPLHF. The CDR3 bases are TGTGCCAGCAGTGAGGACAGTTTCAATTCACCCCTCCACTTT.

This chain connects TRBV28 to TRBJ1-6; perhaps TRBD1 as D (5 bases). The CDR3 has 14 amino acids. Looked up from germline, CDR1 is MDHEN and CDR2 is SYDVKM. V dropped 2 bases and J dropped 9 bases, with 11 bases sitting between them. Here the CDR3 DNA reads TGTGCCAGCAGTTTAGTTGGGGCTGGTTCACCCCTCCACTTT. Translation gives CASSLVGAGSPLHF.

The V call is TRBV18, the J call TRBJ2-7; a possible D gene is TRBD2 (6 bases). Germline CDR1 reads KGHSH; CDR2 reads LQKENI. Trimming took 2 bases from V and 5 from J, leaving 13 bases between them. The length of the CDR3 is 14 residues. The CDR3 protein is CASSPALAFHEQYV. The CDR3, as DNA: TGTGCCAGCTCACCAGCACTAGCCTTCCACGAGCAGTACGTC.

This clone was observed a few times. The rearrangement links TRBV11-2 to TRBJ2-7; weak D call: TRBD2 (5 bases). The ends were cut back, 4 bases at V and 6 bases at J, with 10 bases in the middle. The CDR3 is 12 amino acids. The germline V gene encodes CDR1 SGHAT and CDR2 FQNNGV. The CDR3 sequence: CASSSTRGEQYF. DNA for the CDR3: TGTGCCAGCAGCTCCACTAGAGGCGAGCAGTACTTC. The variable domain in full, completed from reference TRBV11-2 and TRBJ2-7, reads EAGVAQSPRYKIIEKRQSVAFWCNPISGHATLYWYQQILGQGPKLLIQFQNNGVVDDSQLPKDRFSAERLKGVDSTLKIQPAKLEDSAVYLCASSSTRGEQYFGPGTRLTVT.

This clone was recorded only once. This rearrangement joins TRBV9 to TRBJ1-3; D perhaps matches TRBD1 (6 bases). The ends were cut back, 3 bases at V and 6 bases at J, with 10 bases in the middle. The length of the CDR3 is 13 residues. Germline loops: CDR1 SGDLS, CDR2 YYNGEE. The CDR3 is CASSGGRENTIYF. The CDR3 DNA follows: TGTGCCAGCAGCGGGGGGCGCGAAAACACCATATATTTT.

The rearrangement uses TRBV6-5 and TRBJ1-2; no reliable D call. CDR1 and CDR2 (germline): MNHEY, SVGAGI. The V end lost 7 bases, the J end lost 0 bases, and 15 bases lay between the germline ends. CDR3 length: 15 amino acids. CDR3: CASKKGSTPNYGYTF. The CDR3 DNA sequence: TGTGCCAGCAAGAAAGGATCGACACCTAACTATGGCTACACCTTC.

The chain uses TRBV7-9 and TRBJ2-1; 7 positions agree with TRBD1. This CDR3 comprises 16 residues. The J segment lost 0 bases and the V segment lost 4 bases, leaving 6 bases of the junction unmatched. Germline-derived CDR1 and CDR2 are SEHNR and FQNEAQ (reference sequence). The CDR3 DNA reads as TGTGCCAGCAGCTCCACAGGGGCCAGCTCCTACAATGAGCAGTTCTTC. Amino acids: CASSSTGASSYNEQFF.

The chain recombines TRBV13 with TRBJ1-6; 10 bases agree with TRBD1. The V segment lost 5 bases and the J segment 7 bases; nucleotides outside the gene matches: 5. The CDR3 totals 15 residues. CDR1 is PRHDT and CDR2 is FYEKMQ in the germline V gene (reference sequence). This CDR3 is CASSTRQGANSPLHF. The CDR3 DNA is TGTGCCAGCAGCACCCGACAGGGGGCGAATTCACCCCTCCACTTT.

J is TRBJ1-3 and V is TRBV6-5, with a tentative D call TRBD1 (6 bases). V lost 5 bases and J lost 2, with 10 bases in between. Germline V gene sequence: CDR1 MNHEY, CDR2 SVGAGI. There are 14 residues in the CDR3. The CDR3 nucleotides read TGTGCCAGCAGTCTACAGGGCCCTGGAAACACCATATATTTT. Protein: CASSLQGPGNTIYF.

The chain couples TRBV6-5 to TRBJ2-7; D might be TRBD2 (6 bases). Germline lookup yields CDR1 MNHEY and CDR2 SVGAGI. Trimming cost V 2 bases and J 3 bases, with 8 bases left between them. This CDR3 contains 13 residues. The DNA of the CDR3 is TGTGCCAGCAGTTACAGGGGAGGCTACGAGCAGTACGTC. The encoded protein is CASSYRGGYEQYV.

CDR3 DNA sequence: TGCGCCAGCAGCGACCCCGGGCAGGGGGCACGCGAGCAGTACTTC. This sequence encodes CASSDPGQGAREQYF. The rearrangement links TRBV10-1 to TRBJ2-7, with 8 bases fitting TRBD1. The CDR3 totals 15 residues. Germline CDR1 WNHNN, CDR2 SYGVQD (reference sequence). J gave up 6 bases and V 6 bases, and 13 bases lay outside the gene matches.

The chain combines TRBV14 with TRBJ1-2, with a weak D call TRBD1 (5 bases). V dropped 6 bases and J dropped 2 bases, with 10 bases sitting between them. Germline CDR1 and CDR2: SGHDN and FVKESK. The CDR3 loop spans 13 amino acids. The CDR3: CASSLDRNYGYTF. CDR3 nucleotides: TGTGCCAGCAGTCTCGACAGAAACTATGGCTACACCTTC.

The chain uses TRBV6-1 and TRBJ1-2, with a tentative D call TRBD1 (6 bases). The V end was cut by 2 bases, the J end by 7 bases, with 14 bases between. CDR1 and CDR2 (germline): MNHNS, SASEGT. The CDR3 has 14 amino acids. The CDR3 nucleotides are TGTGCCAGCAGTGAAATCCAGCAGGGGTCTGGCTACACCTTC. It codes for CASSEIQQGSGYTF.

This clone appeared a few times. The chain links TRBV24-1 to TRBJ1-5; D remains ambiguous. V lost 5 bases, J lost 3 bases, and 10 bases lay in between. Germline CDR1 KGHDR, CDR2 SFDVKD. The CDR3 runs to 14 residues. CDR3 DNA: TGTGCCACCAGTGGGGCAGGCCCCAATCAGCCCCAGCATTTT. Its translation: CATSGAGPNQPQHF.

The V call is TRBV19, the J call TRBJ2-3, with D possibly TRBD1 on 6 matching bases. V was trimmed by 7 bases and J by 0 bases, leaving 17 bases between them. The CDR3 has 16 residues. The germline CDR1 and CDR2 sequences are LNHDA and SQIVND (reference sequence). CDR3 coding DNA: TGTGCCAGTAAACCCTCGACAGGACTCAGCACAGATACGCAGTATTTT. It translates to CASKPSTGLSTDTQYF. The variable domain in full, completed from reference TRBV19 and TRBJ2-3, reads DGGITQSPKYLFRKEGQNVTLSCEQNLNHDAMYWYRQDPGQGLRLIYYSQIVNDFQKGDIAEGYSVSREKKESFPLTVTSAQKNPTAFYLCASKPSTGLSTDTQYFGPGTRLTVL.

The chain combines TRBV7-9 with TRBJ1-4; D possibly corresponds to TRBD1 (5 bases). V lost 8 bases and J lost 8, with 15 bases in between. CDR3 length: 13 residues. Germline V lookup: CDR1 SEHNR, CDR2 FQNEAQ (reference sequence). For the CDR3, the DNA is TGTGCCAGCTCACCCCAGGGATCGGAAAAACTGTTTTTT. It specifies CASSPQGSEKLFF.

The rearrangement joins TRBV6-6 to TRBJ1-2, with a weak D call TRBD1 (6 bases). The CDR3 consists of 13 residues. Germline-derived CDR1 and CDR2 are MNHNY and SVGAGI (reference sequence). V lost 6 bases, J lost 8 bases, and 16 bases lay in between. CDR3 residues: CASSLQGGAGYTF. The CDR3 coding sequence is TGTGCCAGCAGCCTACAGGGTGGGGCCGGCTACACCTTC.

This sequence joins TRBV6-1 and TRBJ2-7; perhaps TRBD1 as D (6 bases). V was clipped by 0 bases and J by 0 bases, with 21 bases between them. Germline lookup yields CDR1 MNHNS and CDR2 SASEGT. The CDR3 runs to 19 residues. The CDR3 nucleotides are TGTGCCAGCAGTGAAGCCCAACCCGGATCTGGGGGCTCCTCCTACGAGCAGTACTTC. Translation gives CASSEAQPGSGGSSYEQYF.